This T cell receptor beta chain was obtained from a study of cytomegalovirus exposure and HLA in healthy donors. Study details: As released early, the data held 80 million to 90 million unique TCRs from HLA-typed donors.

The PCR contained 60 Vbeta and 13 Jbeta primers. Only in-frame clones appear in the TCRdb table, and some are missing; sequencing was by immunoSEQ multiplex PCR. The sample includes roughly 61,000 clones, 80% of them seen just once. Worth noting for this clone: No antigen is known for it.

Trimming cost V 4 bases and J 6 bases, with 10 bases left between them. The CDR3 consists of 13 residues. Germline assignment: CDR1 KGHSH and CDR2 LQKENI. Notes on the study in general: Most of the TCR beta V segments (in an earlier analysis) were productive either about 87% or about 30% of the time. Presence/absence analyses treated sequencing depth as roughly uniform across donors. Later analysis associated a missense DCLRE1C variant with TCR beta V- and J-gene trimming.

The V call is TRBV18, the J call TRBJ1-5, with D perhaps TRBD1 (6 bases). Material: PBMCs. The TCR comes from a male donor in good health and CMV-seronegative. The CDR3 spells CASSRQDSQPQHF. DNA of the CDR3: TGTGCCAGCTCACGACAGGATAGTCAGCCCCAGCATTTT.